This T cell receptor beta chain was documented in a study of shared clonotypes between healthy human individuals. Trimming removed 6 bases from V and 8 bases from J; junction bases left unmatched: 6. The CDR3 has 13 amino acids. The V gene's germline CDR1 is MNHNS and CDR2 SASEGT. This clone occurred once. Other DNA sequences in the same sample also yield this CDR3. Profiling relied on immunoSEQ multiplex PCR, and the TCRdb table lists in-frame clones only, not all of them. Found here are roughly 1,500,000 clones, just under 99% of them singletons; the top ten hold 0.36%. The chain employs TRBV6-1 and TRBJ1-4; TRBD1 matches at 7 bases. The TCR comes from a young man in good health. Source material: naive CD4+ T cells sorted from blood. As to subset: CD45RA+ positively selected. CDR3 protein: CASRRQGGEKLFF. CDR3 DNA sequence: TGTGCCAGCAGACGACAGGGTGGCGAAAAACTGTTTTTT.